Presented here are 32 T cell receptor beta chains from one specimen sequenced in a study of blood T cell repertoires in COVID-19. Profiled with immunoSEQ multiplex PCR; TCRdb holds only in-frame clones, not every one. The sample shows some 390,000 clones, 80% to 90% of them seen only once. The sample taken for sequencing was peripheral blood. These receptors all come from a woman aged 55-75 years with COVID-19, enrolled during active disease.

The chain's CDR3 is CASSPAGGQGTGELFF. Written as DNA, the CDR3 is TGTGCCAGCAGCCCAGCGGGGGGGCAGGGCACCGGGGAGCTGTTTTTT. The J gene is TRBJ2-2, the V gene TRBV28, with 10 bases that match TRBD2. J gave up 4 bases and V 6 bases, and 8 bases lay outside the gene matches. The CDR3 is 16 amino acids. Germline CDR1 MDHEN, CDR2 SYDVKM.

The J gene is TRBJ2-7, the V gene TRBV18; TRBD2 is a possible D gene (7 bases). This CDR3 has 13 amino acids. The V gene's germline CDR1 is KGHSH and CDR2 LQKENI. Trimming took off 5 bases at V and 7 bases at J, with 15 bases between the two ends. CDR3 nucleotides: TGTGCCAGCTCAACCGCGGGGGCGGGGGAGCAGTACTTC. Translating it yields CASSTAGAGEQYF. Full variable domain (outside the CDR3, taken from reference TRBV18 and TRBJ2-7): NAGVMQNPRHLVRRRGQEARLRCSPMKGHSHVYWYRQLPEEGLKFMVYLQKENIIDESGMPKERFSAEFPKEGPSILRIQQVVRGDSAAYFCASSTAGAGEQYFGPGTRLTVT.

The V and J genes are TRBV3-1 (or the pseudogene TRBV3-2) and TRBJ1-6; D is unclear. The CDR3 spans 15 residues. Germline CDR1 and CDR2: LGHDT and YNNKEL (reference sequence). V was trimmed by 4 bases and J by 3 bases, leaving 10 bases between them. The CDR3 loop reads CASSPRRDYNSPLHF. In DNA, the CDR3 is TGTGCCAGCAGCCCACGCCGGGACTATAATTCACCCCTCCACTTT.

CDR3 sequence reads: CASLLQDSSDTQYF. CDR3 in DNA: TGCGCCAGCCTTCTCCAGGACAGTTCAGATACGCAGTATTTT. V is TRBV5-1 and J is TRBJ2-3, with D perhaps matching TRBD1 (6 bases). The V gene lost 7 bases and the J gene lost 4 bases, with 16 bases spanning the gap. This CDR3 has 14 residues. From germline, CDR1 is SGHRS and CDR2 YFSETQ.

This clone was counted once. The rearrangement links TRBV5-4 to TRBJ2-5; TRBD1 agrees at 7 bases. Losses at the gene ends were 2 bases for V and 2 bases for J; bases not matched to a gene: 6. In germline, CDR1 is SGHNT, CDR2 YYREEE (reference sequence). This CDR3 contains 15 residues. Written as DNA, the CDR3 is TGTGCCAGCAGCTTCCCCGTGACAGGGCAAGAGACCCAGTACTTC. Its protein is CASSFPVTGQETQYF.

Turning to this clone: Within the sample, other DNA sequences also encode this same CDR3. The rearrangement links TRBV2 to TRBJ1-5, with 11 bases matching TRBD1. The CDR3 length is 14 residues. Germline CDR1 is SNHLY and CDR2 is FYNNEI. Unmatched junction bases numbered 2, after V lost 4 bases and J lost 6 bases. In DNA form, the CDR3 reads TGTGCCAGCAGTGGGACAGGGGGCACTCAGCCCCAGCATTTT. Protein sequence: CASSGTGGTQPQHF.

This sequence joins TRBV12-3 or TRBV12-4 and TRBJ2-7, with no clear D. This CDR3 spans 11 amino acids. V was shortened by 3 bases and J by 2 bases, with 2 bases between the two germline ends. The CDR3 is CASSFTYEQYF. The CDR3 region has the DNA TGTGCCAGCAGTTTTACCTACGAGCAGTACTTC.

V gene TRBV5-1 combines with J gene TRBJ2-2; 10 nucleotides agree with TRBD1. Germline-derived CDR1 and CDR2 are SGHRS and YFSETQ. The V segment lost 5 bases and the J segment 6 bases; nucleotides outside the gene matches: 4. This CDR3 comprises 14 residues. CDR3 amino acids: CASRETGGPGELFF. The CDR3, as DNA: TGCGCCAGCAGAGAGACAGGGGGCCCCGGGGAGCTGTTTTTT.

The chain couples TRBV5-1 to TRBJ2-7, with no clear D. Germline CDR1 SGHRS, CDR2 YFSETQ. The length of the CDR3 is 15 residues. The germline V and J ends were trimmed by 4 bases and 3 bases, with 17 bases remaining between them. The CDR3 here is CASSLDPGSGYEQYF. The CDR3 nucleotides read TGCGCCAGCAGCCTTGACCCCGGGTCGGGCTACGAGCAGTACTTC.

V gene TRBV10-1 combines with J gene TRBJ1-5; 7 positions agree with TRBD1. Germline V CDR1 and CDR2: WNHNN, SYGVQD (reference sequence). The CDR3 length is 15 residues. The V segment lost 3 bases and the J segment 9 bases; nucleotides outside the gene matches: 11. For the CDR3, the DNA is TGCGCCAGCAGTGAAATATCGGACAGGTATACGCCCCAGCATTTT. It codes for CASSEISDRYTPQHF.

The rearrangement uses TRBV3-1 (or the pseudogene TRBV3-2) and TRBJ2-5; TRBD2 matches at 16 bases. The germline gives CDR1 LGHDT, CDR2 YNNKEL (reference sequence). This CDR3 has 17 amino acids. The V and J ends lost 4 bases and 2 bases, in that order; junction bases with no gene match: 4. CDR3 bases: TGTGCCAGCAGCCGTCCGGGACTAGCGGGGGGGCAAGAGACCCAGTACTTC. Protein product: CASSRPGLAGGQETQYF.

J is TRBJ1-1 and V is TRBV7-9, with D possibly being TRBD1 (6 bases). V lost 5 bases to trimming and J lost 4 bases, with 20 bases between them. The CDR3 is 16 amino acids. The V gene's germline CDR1 is SEHNR and CDR2 FQNEAQ (reference sequence). CDR3 sequence (DNA): TGTGCCAGCAGCCTCGTCGCGGGGGCGCGGGTCACTGAAGCTTTCTTT. As protein: CASSLVAGARVTEAFF.

The genes are TRBV27 and TRBJ2-3; TRBD2 matches at 10 bases. The CDR3 consists of 18 residues. The ends lost 4 bases at V and 2 bases at J; junction bases unmatched: 12. Germline values: CDR1 MNHEY, CDR2 SMNVEV (reference sequence). The CDR3 nucleotides are TGTGCCAGCAGTTCCTCCTTTACTAGCGGGGCCAACACAGATACGCAGTATTTT. Protein: CASSSSFTSGANTDTQYF.

This chain links TRBV3-1 (or the pseudogene TRBV3-2) with TRBJ1-2; TRBD1 matches 7 bases. Germline CDR1 and CDR2: LGHDT and YNNKEL (reference sequence). The CDR3 has 15 amino acids. The V and J ends lost 4 bases and 4 bases, in that order; junction bases with no gene match: 9. CDR3: CASSPRGSGGYGYTF. The CDR3 DNA reads TGTGCCAGCAGCCCCCGTGGGTCAGGGGGCTATGGCTACACCTTC.

The chain joins TRBV3-1 (or the pseudogene TRBV3-2) to TRBJ2-1, with 13 bases aligning to TRBD2. Germline CDR1 LGHDT, CDR2 YNNKEL (reference sequence). CDR3 length: 16 amino acids. V shed 1 base and J 8 bases; nucleotides not matched to a gene: 5. CDR3 sequence: CASSQAALAGGYEQFF. The CDR3 coding sequence is TGTGCCAGCAGCCAAGCCGCACTAGCGGGGGGGTATGAGCAGTTCTTC.

The genes are TRBV10-2 and TRBJ2-1, with 10 bases matching TRBD2. This CDR3 comprises 14 residues. Trimming removed 5 bases from V and 7 bases from J; junction bases left unmatched: 5. Germline V CDR1 and CDR2: WSHSY, SAAADI. The CDR3 DNA is TGCGCCAGCAGTTCAGCGGGGGGGATAAATGAGCAGTTCTTC. Protein product: CASSSAGGINEQFF.

J is TRBJ2-7 and V is TRBV2; maybe TRBD2 (5 bases). Deletions cut 7 bases from V and 6 bases from J, with 19 bases between. The CDR3 is 14 residues long. Germline V gene sequence: CDR1 SNHLY, CDR2 FYNNEI. In DNA, the CDR3 is TGTGCCAGCACCTCCGTCAGGACTTTTTCCGAGCAGTACTTC. This encodes CASTSVRTFSEQYF.

The chain employs TRBV5-1 and TRBJ2-7; 9 nucleotides match TRBD1. The CDR3 sequence is 15 residues long. Germline CDR1 reads SGHRS; CDR2 reads YFSETQ. V dropped 0 bases and J dropped 3; count of bases not matched to a gene: 4. The CDR3 sequence is CASSLGGQGNYEQYF. The CDR3 bases are TGCGCCAGCAGCTTGGGGGGACAGGGCAACTACGAGCAGTACTTC.

J is TRBJ2-7 and V is TRBV5-1, with a weak D call TRBD2 (6 bases). Per the germline V gene, CDR1 is SGHRS and CDR2 is YFSETQ. V was shortened by 3 bases and J by 6 bases, with 16 bases between the two germline ends. The CDR3 has 14 amino acids. In nucleotides, the CDR3 is TGCGCCAGCAGCTCCACCCCGGGGGTGCCCGAGCAGTACTTC. Translating it yields CASSSTPGVPEQYF. The variable domain in full, with the rest retrieved from reference TRBV5-1 and TRBJ2-7, is KAGVTQTPRYLIKTRGQQVTLSCSPISGHRSVSWYQQTPGQGLQFLFEYFSETQRNKGNFPGRFSGRQFSNSRSEMNVSTLELGDSALYLCASSSTPGVPEQYFGPGTRLTVT.

The rearrangement joins TRBV7-9 to TRBJ2-3, with 10 bases identical to TRBD1. V shed 6 bases and J 2 bases; nucleotides not matched to a gene: 8. The CDR3 length is 16 residues. Germline assignment: CDR1 SEHNR and CDR2 FQNEAQ (reference sequence). The CDR3 DNA reads TGTGCCAGCAGACGGACAGGGGGTACACACACAGATACGCAGTATTTT. Translation gives CASRRTGGTHTDTQYF.

The rearrangement links TRBV24-1 to TRBJ1-2; no clear D gene. CDR3 length: 12 amino acids. The V gene's germline CDR1 is KGHDR and CDR2 SFDVKD. Trimming shortened V by 10 bases and J by 6 bases, and 14 bases separated the two germline ends. CDR3 sequence: CATSGGSHGYTF. CDR3 nucleotide sequence: TGTGCCACTTCGGGAGGGAGCCATGGCTACACCTTC.

This chain uses TRBV5-5 with TRBJ2-5; D gene uncertain. This CDR3 spans 15 amino acids. Between the trimmed V and J ends, which lost 1 base and 2 bases, there was a span of 12 bases. Germline assignment: CDR1 SGHKS and CDR2 YYEKEE (reference sequence). Here the CDR3 reads CASSLYGSGQETQYF. The CDR3 DNA reads as TGTGCCAGCAGCTTGTATGGCTCAGGACAAGAGACCCAGTACTTC. Combining the CDR3 with reference TRBV5-5 and TRBJ2-5 gives the whole variable domain DAGVTQSPTHLIKTRGQQVTLRCSPISGHKSVSWYQQVLGQGPQFIFQYYEKEERGRGNFPDRFSARQFPNYSSELNVNALLLGDSALYLCASSLYGSGQETQYFGPGTRLLVL.

J is TRBJ2-3 and V is TRBV6-6; perhaps TRBD1 as D (6 bases). The V end lost 4 bases, the J end lost 6 bases, and 11 bases lay between the germline ends. Germline V CDR1 and CDR2: MNHNY, SVGAGI (reference sequence). The length of the CDR3 is 13 residues. CDR3 coding DNA: TGTGCCAGCAGTTTTCAGGGGTGGGATACGCAGTATTTT. This gives the protein CASSFQGWDTQYF.

CDR3 in amino acids: CASSLGTANEAFF. The CDR3 DNA reads TGTGCCAGCAGCCTGGGGACAGCGAATGAAGCTTTCTTT. This chain connects TRBV3-1 (or the pseudogene TRBV3-2) to TRBJ1-1, with 7 bases fitting TRBD1. V gave up 4 bases and J gave up 7 bases; unmatched junction bases: 6. In germline, CDR1 is LGHDT, CDR2 YNNKEL (reference sequence). This CDR3 spans 13 amino acids.

CDR3 nucleotides: TGTGCCAGTAGTTCGGTAGTTCGCACCGGGGAGCTGTTTTTT. Residues: CASSSVVRTGELFF. The chain recombines TRBV19 with TRBJ2-2; D is undetermined. Deletions cut 5 bases from V and 4 bases from J, with 11 bases between. CDR1 and CDR2 (germline): LNHDA, SQIVND (reference sequence). CDR3 length equals 14 residues.

The chain links TRBV25-1 to TRBJ1-1, with a tentative D call TRBD1 (5 bases). V was shortened by 2 bases and J by 4 bases, with 20 bases between the two germline ends. Germline CDR1 and CDR2: MGHDK and SYGVNS. The CDR3 contains 17 residues. CDR3 coding DNA: TGTGCCAGCAGTGAACCACGCGGGGCGGCCGGGGGCACTGAAGCTTTCTTT. Residues: CASSEPRGAAGGTEAFF. Drawing the rest from reference TRBV25-1 and TRBJ1-1, the complete variable domain is EADIYQTPRYLVIGTGKKITLECSQTMGHDKMYWYQQDPGMELHLIHYSYGVNSTEKGDLSSESTVSRIRTEHFPLTLESARPSHTSQYLCASSEPRGAAGGTEAFFGQGTRLTVV.

This clone was counted a few times. The chain joins TRBV2 to TRBJ1-1, with TRBD1 identical over 8 bases. This CDR3 comprises 12 residues. V was pared by 4 bases and J by 7 bases, with 2 bases of the junction left unmatched. The germline V gene encodes CDR1 SNHLY and CDR2 FYNNEI. The CDR3 region is CASSGTGHEAFF. The CDR3 region has the DNA TGTGCCAGCAGTGGGACAGGGCATGAAGCTTTCTTT.

V and J are TRBV6-5 and TRBJ2-7, with D tentatively TRBD1 (6 bases). Trimming took off 6 bases at V and 5 bases at J, with 11 bases between the two ends. Germline V gives CDR1 MNHEY, CDR2 SVGAGI. CDR3 length: 12 amino acids. CDR3 sequence: CASRTDSNEQYF. CDR3 nucleotides: TGTGCCAGCAGGACGGACAGCAACGAGCAGTACTTC.

J is TRBJ2-7 and V is TRBV5-4, with 9 positions matching TRBD1. Germline values: CDR1 SGHNT, CDR2 YYREEE (reference sequence). The CDR3 runs 14 residues. Losses at the gene ends were 4 bases for V and 7 bases for J; bases not matched to a gene: 9. CDR3 in amino acids: CASSAWTGVGEQYF. The CDR3 DNA reads TGTGCCAGCAGCGCATGGACAGGGGTTGGTGAGCAGTACTTC.

The chain carries TRBV11-1 and TRBJ2-5; 7 nucleotides agree with TRBD2. The CDR3 runs 13 residues. V lost 3 bases to trimming and J lost 2 bases; unmatched junction nucleotides: 0. Germline CDR1 reads SGHAT; CDR2 reads FQDESV (reference sequence). Here the CDR3 reads CASSFGGQETQYF. Written as DNA, the CDR3 is TGTGCCAGCAGCTTCGGGGGGCAAGAGACCCAGTACTTC.

The V call is TRBV28, the J call TRBJ1-1; D is possibly TRBD1 (6 bases). Trimming pared 6 bases from V and 0 bases from J, leaving 14 bases between. Germline V gene sequence: CDR1 MDHEN, CDR2 SYDVKM. The CDR3 spans 15 residues. Here the CDR3 DNA reads TGTGCCAGCAGCCTCACAGGGCCCCTGAACACTGAAGCTTTCTTT. It encodes CASSLTGPLNTEAFF.

The rearrangement uses TRBV6-5 and TRBJ2-1, with D tentatively TRBD2 (6 bases). CDR1 MNHEY and CDR2 SVGAGI come from the germline V gene. This CDR3 region has 16 residues. Trimming pared 0 bases from V and 4 bases from J, leaving 13 bases between. In DNA form, the CDR3 reads TGTGCCAGCAGTTACTCGGGGGGATTGGGGTACAATGAGCAGTTCTTC. This sequence encodes CASSYSGGLGYNEQFF.